The T cell receptor (beta chain) under discussion was sequenced for a study of blood T cell repertoires in COVID-19 (dated by TCRdb to the early 2020s). Some background on the complete study: Samples covering the acute and convalescent phases of COVID-19 were provided by collaborators in the United States, Italy and Spain. The prospective study material was composed of cDNA or gDNA derived from T cells, B-cell-depleted T cells, or PBMCs. The dataset comprised deeply sampled blood TCRbeta repertoires from subjects exposed to, actively infected with, or recovered from COVID-19. The repertoires were released in a freely available public database meant as a resource for research on the immune response to SARS-CoV-2. Samples came from the ongoing ImmuneRACE study (first 160 participants) plus 1,254 subjects from 6 global collaborators. Nearly every sample came with metadata listing a de-identified subject ID, COVID-19 status, age in years and sex. Where HLA class I and class II types were available, the types were taken from metadata supplied by the sample provider, not from assay-based typing. Here is what the overall study found, with its caveats: Clinical and demographic metadata were provided uncurated, with the amount varying by source and participant.

V gives up 0 bases and J gives up 7 bases, and the segment between their germline ends measures 7 bases. CDR1 and CDR2 were assigned from the germline V gene (reference sequence) as LGHDT and YNNKEL. The CDR3 spans 14 residues, from the cysteine through the phenylalanine. Only CDR3 DNA remains: 42 bases, in frame from the first base. To note about this clone: Its antigen target is currently unknown. The sample holds no much larger clone one base away, and base qualities are not on file.

TCRbeta CDR3 regions were amplified from genomic DNA by means of the immunoSEQ Assay, a bias-controlled multiplex PCR. The published analysis was carried out like this. The number of nucleated cells in each sample was estimated from the amplification of reference gene primers within the assay. To quantify the absolute abundance of each unique TCRbeta CDR3 rearrangement, sequence reads were collapsed and filtered. For each sample, productive Simpson clonality was calculated as the square root of Simpson's diversity index across productive rearrangements. TCRdb mirrors the immuneACCESS table, restricted to in-frame sequences. Some clones are absent from its copies; in checked studies, under half trace to an unresolved V gene, and the reason for the others is unknown. The V and J calls and the clone size are those of that table, but D and trimming were determined from the DNA. The sample table shows 200,000 or so clones, and less than 85% are seen once. The ten largest clones represent under 2% of the sample.

Enrolling through a virtual design, the prospective study's participants ranged in age from roughly 18 to 89 years and lived across about two dozen United States geographic areas. To assign participants to cohorts, the prospective study relied on clinical history that participants themselves reported in a screening survey and a study questionnaire. Recovered participants in ImmuneRACE Cohort 3 were defined by two consecutive negative NP/OP PCR tests, clearance by a healthcare professional, or resolution of symptoms. In the prospective study, mobile phlebotomists collected whole blood, serum and a nasopharyngeal or oropharyngeal swab from each participant. Additional blood draws and questionnaires over an approximately two-month period could optionally be provided by prospective study participants. Blood samples from the prospective study were shipped frozen or at room temperature prior to DNA extraction.

The sequence was collected from a man in his sixties who had recovered from COVID-19. This chain is built from TRBV3-1 (or the pseudogene TRBV3-2) and TRBJ1-6, with the identity of the D gene unclear. Sample: PBMCs or T cells enriched from blood (not recorded which). The CDR3 loop reads CASSQESRNSPLHF. In nucleotides, the sequence is TGTGCCAGCAGCCAAGAATCGAGGAATTCACCCCTCCACTTT.